The clone carrying this T cell receptor beta chain turned up a few times. Germline V gene lookup returns CDR1 PRHDT and CDR2 FYEKMQ (reference sequence). This CDR3 is built from 14 residues. V shed 5 bases, J shed 5 bases, and the junction held 5 bases outside the gene matches. This specimen belongs to a study of blood T cells in healthy people across ages. A second PCR of roughly 6 to 12 cycles used a sample-barcoded 5' primer and a J-beta primer mix. One entry per CDR3 protein, called by TCRdb with MiXCR from the 5' RACE reads. This sample has around 750,000 distinct CDR3 sequences, with about 53% found just once.

The receptor comes from a man at least 80 years old in good health. This sequence joins TRBV13 and TRBJ2-5; 10 bases fit TRBD1. The sample was blood. The CDR3 coding sequence is TGTGCCAGCAGCCAGGACAGGGGGAGGGAGACCCAGTACTTC. Protein sequence: CASSQDRGRETQYF.